This TCR beta chain is from a study of shared clonotypes between healthy human individuals. The CDR3 is made up of 16 amino acids. Germline V gene sequence: CDR1 SQVTM, CDR2 ANQGSEA. Trimming removed 0 bases at V and 4 bases at J, with 16 bases between. Sequenced by immunoSEQ multiplex PCR; TCRdb stores in-frame clones only, minus some. The sample includes about 820,000 clones, 80% to 95% of them seen just once. CD45RO-negative, CCR7-selected cells formed the naive CD8 fraction, which excluded terminally differentiated effector memory CD45RA+ cells. The chain joins TRBV29-1 to TRBJ2-1; D may be TRBD1 (6 bases). Sequencing was done on a sample of naive CD8+ T cells sorted from blood. The clonotype originates from a young man in good health. The CDR3 bases are TGCAGCGTTGAAGAGAGGGCCAGGGGAAGGTACAATGAGCAGTTCTTC. It codes for CSVEERARGRYNEQFF.